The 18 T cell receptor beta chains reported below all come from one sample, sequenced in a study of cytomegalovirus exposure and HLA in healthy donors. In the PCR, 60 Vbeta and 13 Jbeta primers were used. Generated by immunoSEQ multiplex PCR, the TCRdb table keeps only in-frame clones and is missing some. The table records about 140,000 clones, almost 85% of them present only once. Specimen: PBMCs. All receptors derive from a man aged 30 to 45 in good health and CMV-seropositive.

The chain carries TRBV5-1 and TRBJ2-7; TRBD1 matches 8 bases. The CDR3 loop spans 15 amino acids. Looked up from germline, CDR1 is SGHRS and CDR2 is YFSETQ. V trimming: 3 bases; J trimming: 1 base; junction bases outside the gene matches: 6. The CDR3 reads CASSSDRGGSYEQYF. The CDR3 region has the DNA TGCGCCAGCAGCTCCGACAGGGGAGGATCCTACGAGCAGTACTTC.

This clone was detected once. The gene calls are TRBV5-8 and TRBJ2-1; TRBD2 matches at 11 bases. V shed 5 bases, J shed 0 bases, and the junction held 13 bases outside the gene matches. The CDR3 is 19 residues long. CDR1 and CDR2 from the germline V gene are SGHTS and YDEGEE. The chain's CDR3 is CASSTGGLAGGRSYNEQFF. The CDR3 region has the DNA TGTGCCAGCAGTACCGGGGGCCTAGCGGGAGGACGCTCCTACAATGAGCAGTTCTTC.

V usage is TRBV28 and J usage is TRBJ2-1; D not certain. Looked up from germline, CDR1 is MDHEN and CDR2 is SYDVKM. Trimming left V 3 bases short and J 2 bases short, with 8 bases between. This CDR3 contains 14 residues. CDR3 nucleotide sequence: TGTGCCAGCAGTTTTCGGGTTACCTACAATGAGCAGTTCTTC. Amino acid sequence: CASSFRVTYNEQFF.

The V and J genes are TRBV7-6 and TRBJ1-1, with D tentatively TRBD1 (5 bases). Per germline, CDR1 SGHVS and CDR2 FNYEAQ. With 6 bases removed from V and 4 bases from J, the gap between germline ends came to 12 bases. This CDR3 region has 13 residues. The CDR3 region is CASRPGRSTEAFF. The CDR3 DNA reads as TGTGCCAGCAGACCAGGGAGGAGCACTGAAGCTTTCTTT. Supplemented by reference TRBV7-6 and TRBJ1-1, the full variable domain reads GAGVSQSPRYKVTKRGQDVALRCDPISGHVSLYWYRQALGQGPEFLTYFNYEAQQDKSGLPNDRFSAERPEGSISTLTIQRTEQRDSAMYRCASRPGRSTEAFFGQGTRLTVV.

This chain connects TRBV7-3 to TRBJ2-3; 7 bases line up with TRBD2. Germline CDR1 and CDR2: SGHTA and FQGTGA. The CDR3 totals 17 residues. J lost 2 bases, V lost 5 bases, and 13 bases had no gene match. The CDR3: CASSATELAALTDTQYF. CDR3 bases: TGTGCCAGCAGCGCGACCGAGCTAGCGGCCCTCACAGATACGCAGTATTTT.

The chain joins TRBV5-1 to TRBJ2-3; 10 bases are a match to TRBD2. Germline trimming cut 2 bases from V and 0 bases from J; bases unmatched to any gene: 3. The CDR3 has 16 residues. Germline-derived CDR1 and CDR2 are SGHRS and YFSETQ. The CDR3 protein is CASSFGLAASTDTQYF. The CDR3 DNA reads TGCGCCAGCAGCTTTGGACTAGCGGCAAGCACAGATACGCAGTATTTT.

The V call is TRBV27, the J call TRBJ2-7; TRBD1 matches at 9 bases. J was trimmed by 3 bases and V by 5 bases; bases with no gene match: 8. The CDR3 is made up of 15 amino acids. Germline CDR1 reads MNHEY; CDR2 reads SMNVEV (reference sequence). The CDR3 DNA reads TGTGCCAGCAGTATTTTCACAGGGGGCTTCTACGAGCAGTACTTC. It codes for CASSIFTGGFYEQYF.

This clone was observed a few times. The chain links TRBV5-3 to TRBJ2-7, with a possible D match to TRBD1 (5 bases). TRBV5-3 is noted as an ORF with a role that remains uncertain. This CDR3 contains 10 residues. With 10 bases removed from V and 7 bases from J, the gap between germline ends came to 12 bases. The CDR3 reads CAEKGSEQYF. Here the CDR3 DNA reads TGTGCCGAAAAGGGGTCGGAGCAGTACTTC.

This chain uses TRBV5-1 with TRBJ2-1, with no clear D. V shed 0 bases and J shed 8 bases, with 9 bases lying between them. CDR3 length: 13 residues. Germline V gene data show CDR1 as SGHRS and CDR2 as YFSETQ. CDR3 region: CASSLDADYEQFF. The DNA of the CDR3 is TGCGCCAGCAGCTTGGACGCCGACTATGAGCAGTTCTTC.

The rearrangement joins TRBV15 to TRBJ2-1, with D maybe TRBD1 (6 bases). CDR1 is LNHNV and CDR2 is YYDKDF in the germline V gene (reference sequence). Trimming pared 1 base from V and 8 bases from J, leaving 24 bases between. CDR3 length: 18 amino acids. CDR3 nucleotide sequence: TGTGCCACCAGCAGAGTAGTTATCAGGGGAGCCACGGTGCATGAGCAGTTCTTC. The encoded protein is CATSRVVIRGATVHEQFF.

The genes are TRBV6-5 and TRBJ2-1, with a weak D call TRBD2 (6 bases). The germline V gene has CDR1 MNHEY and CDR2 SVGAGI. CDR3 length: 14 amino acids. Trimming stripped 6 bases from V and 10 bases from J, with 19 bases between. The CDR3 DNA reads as TGTGCCAGCAGGGAAAGTTCTAGCGCGACGGAGCAGTTCTTC. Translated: CASRESSSATEQFF.

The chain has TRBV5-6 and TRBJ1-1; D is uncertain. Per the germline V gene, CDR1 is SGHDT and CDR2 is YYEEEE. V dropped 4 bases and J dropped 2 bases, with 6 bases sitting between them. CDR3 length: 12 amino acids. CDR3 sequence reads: CASSNRNTEAFF. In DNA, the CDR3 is TGTGCCAGCAGCAACAGAAACACTGAAGCTTTCTTT.

The CDR3 here is CSVADRGVYEQYF. CDR3 sequence (DNA): TGCAGCGTCGCTGACAGGGGAGTCTACGAGCAGTACTTC. V is TRBV29-1 and J is TRBJ2-7; 8 nucleotides align to TRBD1. V shed 6 bases and J 3 bases; nucleotides not matched to a gene: 7. Germline loops: CDR1 SQVTM, CDR2 ANQGSEA. The CDR3 length is 13 residues.

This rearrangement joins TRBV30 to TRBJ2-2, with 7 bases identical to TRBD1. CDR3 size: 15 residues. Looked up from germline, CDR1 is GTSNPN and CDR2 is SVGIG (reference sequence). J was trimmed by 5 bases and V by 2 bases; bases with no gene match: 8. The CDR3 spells CAWSKRGRWTGELFF. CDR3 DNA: TGTGCCTGGAGTAAAAGGGGGCGGTGGACCGGGGAGCTGTTTTTT.

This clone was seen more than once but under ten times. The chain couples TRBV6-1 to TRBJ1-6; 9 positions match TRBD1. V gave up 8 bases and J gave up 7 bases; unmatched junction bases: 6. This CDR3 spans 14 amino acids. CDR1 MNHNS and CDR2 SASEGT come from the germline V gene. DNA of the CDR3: TGTGCCAGCGGCCCCGGGACAGGGAATTCACCCCTCCACTTT. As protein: CASGPGTGNSPLHF.

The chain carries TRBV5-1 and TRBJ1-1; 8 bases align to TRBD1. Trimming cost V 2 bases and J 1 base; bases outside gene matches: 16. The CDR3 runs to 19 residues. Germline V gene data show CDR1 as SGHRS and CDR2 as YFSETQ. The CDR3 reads CASSFGQGHGLGGNTEAFF. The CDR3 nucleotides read TGCGCCAGCAGCTTTGGACAGGGTCATGGGCTCGGAGGGAACACTGAAGCTTTCTTT.

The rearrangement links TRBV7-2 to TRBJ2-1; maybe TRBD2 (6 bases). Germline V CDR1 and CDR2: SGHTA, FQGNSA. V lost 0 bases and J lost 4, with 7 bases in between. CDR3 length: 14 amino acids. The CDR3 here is CASSLAGGYNEQFF. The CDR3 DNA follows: TGTGCCAGCAGCTTAGCGGGAGGATACAATGAGCAGTTCTTC.

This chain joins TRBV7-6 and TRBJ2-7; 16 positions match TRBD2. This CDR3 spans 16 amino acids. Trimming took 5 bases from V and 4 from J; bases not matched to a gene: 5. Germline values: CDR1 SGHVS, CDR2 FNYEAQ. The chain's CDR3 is CASSPGLAGGPYEQYF. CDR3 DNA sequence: TGTGCCAGCAGCCCGGGACTAGCGGGAGGGCCGTACGAGCAGTACTTC.